The source of this TCR beta chain is a study of post-analysis software for immune sequencing data. V shed 6 bases and J shed 8 bases, with 5 bases lying between them. CDR3 length: 10 amino acids. Germline V gives CDR1 MNHEY, CDR2 SVGAGI. At least ten counts were recorded for this clonotype. Antigen: not known. Unique molecular identifiers were present in the TCR beta cDNA libraries. One entry per CDR3 protein results from TCRdb running MiXCR on the PCR reads. The table lists approximately 250,000 distinct CDR3 sequences, less than 40% of them singletons. Findings and limits, study-wide: Five TRBV segments (TRBV5-6, TRBV5-1 and TRBV20-1 among them) occurred more frequently in patients than in controls.

The sequence was obtained from a girl aged 5-17 years with multiple sclerosis. This chain joins TRBV6-5 and TRBJ2-1; D remains unclear. What was sequenced was blood. The CDR3 DNA sequence: TGTGCCAGCAGAGGCGATGAGCAGTTCTTC. This translates into CASRGDEQFF.